This entry lists 17 T cell receptor beta chains sequenced from one sample in a study of blood T cell repertoires in COVID-19. Generated by immunoSEQ multiplex PCR, the TCRdb table keeps only in-frame clones and is missing some. The table shows roughly 92,000 clones, with roughly 83% occurring only once. Sequenced material: peripheral blood. Receptors originate from a woman of 80 years or more with active or convalescent COVID-19.

V is TRBV2 and J is TRBJ2-5, with TRBD1 as a possible D gene (5 bases). The germline V and J ends were trimmed by 4 bases and 3 bases, with 12 bases remaining between them. Per the germline V gene, CDR1 is SNHLY and CDR2 is FYNNEI. The CDR3 length is 14 residues. The CDR3 reads CASSGGGVEETQYF. The CDR3 nucleotides are TGTGCCAGCAGTGGGGGCGGTGTAGAAGAGACCCAGTACTTC.

This clone was counted a few times. The genes are TRBV5-6 and TRBJ2-2; TRBD1 matches 8 bases. The CDR3 is made up of 16 amino acids. The V gene end was trimmed by 3 bases and the J gene end by 3 bases; junction bases not matched to a gene: 7. Germline lookup yields CDR1 SGHDT and CDR2 YYEEEE. CDR3 sequence: CASSSGDRTDTGELFF. The CDR3 DNA sequence: TGTGCCAGCAGCTCTGGGGACAGGACCGACACCGGGGAGCTGTTTTTT.

This sequence joins TRBV6-5 and TRBJ2-3; 7 bases map to TRBD1. CDR1 MNHEY and CDR2 SVGAGI come from the germline V gene. This CDR3 has 14 amino acids. Unmatched junction bases numbered 6, after V lost 7 bases and J lost 2 bases. CDR3 nucleotide sequence: TGTGCCAGCACCAGGGACAGAATCACAGATACGCAGTATTTT. This sequence encodes CASTRDRITDTQYF.

This clone has just one count. The gene calls are TRBV19 and TRBJ2-1, with TRBD2 matching over 8 bases. The CDR3 length is 15 residues. Per the germline V gene, CDR1 is LNHDA and CDR2 is SQIVND (reference sequence). After removal of 5 bases from V and 6 bases from J, the junction contained 9 bases not matched to a gene. The CDR3 bases are TGTGCCAGTAGTTCCCAGCGGGAGCTCTTCAATGAGCAGTTCTTC. This sequence encodes CASSSQRELFNEQFF. Full variable domain (rest looked up from reference TRBV19 and TRBJ2-1): DGGITQSPKYLFRKEGQNVTLSCEQNLNHDAMYWYRQDPGQGLRLIYYSQIVNDFQKGDIAEGYSVSREKKESFPLTVTSAQKNPTAFYLCASSSQRELFNEQFFGPGTRLTVL.

The chain employs TRBV7-6 and TRBJ2-2; the match to TRBD1 covers 11 bases. V gave up 4 bases and J gave up 4 bases; unmatched junction bases: 5. The CDR3 extends over 16 amino acids. CDR1 is SGHVS, CDR2 FNYEAQ, per germline. The CDR3 nucleotides read TGTGCCAGCAGCTGGACAGGGGGCGCTGGCACCGGGGAGCTGTTTTTT. This encodes CASSWTGGAGTGELFF.

The chain uses TRBV6-4 and TRBJ2-1, with 7 bases lining up with TRBD2. J lost 0 bases, V lost 2 bases, and 4 bases had no gene match. CDR3 length: 16 residues. In germline, CDR1 is MRHNA, CDR2 SNTAGT. The CDR3 protein is CASSDQAGISYNEQFF. Written as DNA, the CDR3 is TGTGCCAGCAGTGACCAAGCGGGGATCTCCTACAATGAGCAGTTCTTC.

The V and J genes are TRBV5-4 and TRBJ2-5; 7 positions match TRBD2. V was clipped by 0 bases and J by 5 bases; unmatched bases: 4. Germline loops: CDR1 SGHNT, CDR2 YYREEE (reference sequence). CDR3 length: 14 amino acids. CDR3 sequence: CASSLGPGGETQYF. In DNA, the CDR3 is TGTGCCAGCAGCTTGGGTCCCGGGGGGGAGACCCAGTACTTC.

This sequence joins TRBV5-4 and TRBJ1-2; possible D gene TRBD1, 5 bases. The CDR3 sequence is 14 residues long. V was trimmed by 3 bases and J by 4 bases, leaving 13 bases between them. The V gene's germline CDR1 is SGHNT and CDR2 YYREEE (reference sequence). CDR3 sequence reads: CASSSRGGGYGYTF. The CDR3 nucleotides read TGTGCCAGCAGCTCCCGCGGGGGAGGCTATGGCTACACCTTC. Filled out from reference TRBV5-4 and TRBJ1-2, the complete variable domain reads ETGVTQSPTHLIKTRGQQVTLRCSSQSGHNTVSWYQQALGQGPQFIFQYYREEENGRGNFPPRFSGLQFPNYSSELNVNALELDDSALYLCASSSRGGGYGYTFGSGTRLTVV.

The chain employs TRBV4-2 and TRBJ1-5; D possibly corresponds to TRBD1 (5 bases). V was cut by 0 bases and J by 10 bases, with 22 bases left in between. The length of the CDR3 is 17 residues. Germline assignment: CDR1 LGHNA and CDR2 YNFKEQ. CDR3 sequence (DNA): TGTGCCAGCAGCCAAGAAGGAGGGCAGGGCGAGGTGCGCCCCCAGCATTTT. Translating it yields CASSQEGGQGEVRPQHF.

This chain connects TRBV6-1 to TRBJ2-3, with 12 bases lining up with TRBD2. The V segment lost 4 bases and the J segment 5 bases; nucleotides outside the gene matches: 19. The CDR3 is 20 amino acids. Per germline, CDR1 MNHNS and CDR2 SASEGT. DNA for the CDR3: TGTGCCAGCAGTGGACGGACAGGGTCTAGCGGGAGGGCGCCTAGAGATACGCAGTATTTT. This translates into CASSGRTGSSGRAPRDTQYF.

The table lists this clone with a count of one. The chain combines TRBV6-5 with TRBJ1-2; TRBD1 might be the D (5 bases). The CDR3 spans 14 residues. CDR1 is MNHEY and CDR2 is SVGAGI in the germline V gene. Trimming shortened V by 5 bases and J by 2 bases, and 12 bases separated the two germline ends. CDR3 protein: CASSLRRTNYGYTF. The CDR3 DNA reads TGTGCCAGCAGTCTCAGAAGGACAAACTATGGCTACACCTTC.

This clone has just a few counts. The rearrangement uses TRBV7-3 and TRBJ1-5; D is possibly TRBD1 (5 bases). Trimming shortened V by 1 base and J by 8 bases, and 9 bases separated the two germline ends. The germline CDR1 and CDR2 sequences are SGHTA and FQGTGA. CDR3 size: 13 residues. CDR3 DNA sequence: TGTGCCAGCAGCTTAAACGCAGGGAAGCCCCAGCATTTT. Translation gives CASSLNAGKPQHF.

V gene TRBV6-1 combines with J gene TRBJ2-3, with 8 bases that match TRBD2. Germline V lookup: CDR1 MNHNS, CDR2 SASEGT. The CDR3 consists of 15 residues. The V segment lost 2 bases and the J segment 2 bases; nucleotides outside the gene matches: 3. DNA of the CDR3: TGTGCCAGCAGTGAATTAGCGGGACCCACAGATACGCAGTATTTT. This translates into CASSELAGPTDTQYF.

The chain employs TRBV4-2 and TRBJ2-3; D possibly corresponds to TRBD1 (6 bases). There are 15 residues in the CDR3. With 0 bases removed from V and 0 bases from J, the gap between germline ends came to 7 bases. The germline CDR1 and CDR2 sequences are LGHNA and YNFKEQ. CDR3 sequence: CASSQDGQSTDTQYF. CDR3 nucleotide sequence: TGTGCCAGCAGCCAAGATGGACAGAGCACAGATACGCAGTATTTT.

The chain joins TRBV5-4 to TRBJ1-1; 7 nucleotides line up with TRBD1. The ends lost 3 bases at V and 2 bases at J; junction bases unmatched: 10. Germline V CDR1 and CDR2: SGHNT, YYREEE (reference sequence). This CDR3 has 16 amino acids. The CDR3 DNA reads TGTGCCAGCAGCTCGGGACAGCGACTAAGAAACACTGAAGCTTTCTTT. Translation: CASSSGQRLRNTEAFF.

This clone has a handful of counts. This chain links TRBV20-1 with TRBJ2-1; D may be TRBD1 or TRBD2 (5 bases each). V was pared by 3 bases and J by 2 bases, with 11 bases between. The CDR3 runs 14 residues. Germline V lookup: CDR1 DFQATT, CDR2 SNEGSKA (reference sequence). DNA for the CDR3: TGCAGTGCTAGTGGGACGGAGGCCTACAATGAGCAGTTCTTC. Its protein is CSASGTEAYNEQFF.

V and J are TRBV6-5 and TRBJ1-5; weak D call: TRBD1 (6 bases). Germline CDR1 MNHEY, CDR2 SVGAGI. The germline V and J ends were trimmed by 10 bases and 7 bases, with 17 bases remaining between them. CDR3 length equals 13 residues. The CDR3 DNA is TGTGCCATCGGCAGGGGATTCGGACAGCCCCAGCATTTT. Protein sequence: CAIGRGFGQPQHF.